This T cell receptor beta chain was documented in a study of blood T cell repertoires in COVID-19. On the study more broadly: The United States, Italy and Spain supplied acute and convalescent COVID-19 samples. PBMCs, B-cell-depleted T cells, or T cells were the source of the cDNA or gDNA that made up the material.

Per the study methods: Estimation of nucleated cell counts relied on the amplification of reference gene primers. Clones were read by immunoSEQ multiplex PCR, and TCRdb kept only the in-frame ones, dropping some. D and trimming come from the DNA, and the V and J calls and clone size come from that table. The table shows tens of thousands of clones, with 80% occurring only once. V lost 6 bases to trimming and J lost 0 bases; unmatched junction nucleotides: 5. The CDR3 has 14 amino acids. The germline gives CDR1 SQVTM, CDR2 ANQGSEA. A few counts support this clone. The source of this sequence is a woman of 80 years or more with acute or convalescent COVID-19. The sample was peripheral blood. The genes are TRBV29-1 and TRBJ2-7; 10 positions agree with TRBD1. This CDR3 is CSVGDRGVSYEQYF. CDR3 in DNA: TGCAGCGTAGGGGACAGGGGCGTCTCCTACGAGCAGTACTTC.